Detailed here is one TCR beta chain. The target antigen is unknown. The data stem from a study of OX40 agonist ivuxolimab in advanced cancers. Whole-study context: The mean age was roughly 60 years, ranging from roughly 23 to 80, with around four fifths of participants male. A history of anti-PD-1, anti-PD-L1 or anti-CTLA-4 therapy was acceptable, and over 35% had some.

Study-wide points: Clonal expansion was seen in CD4+ and CD8+ blood T cells by week 6 at 0.1 to 3.0 mg/kg.

Sequencing used immunoSEQ multiplex PCR; TCRdb keeps in-frame clones, though not all of them. This table holds around 70,000 clones, 65% to 90% found once. Trimming removed 0 bases from V and 3 bases from J, with 9 bases in between. Germline V gene lookup returns CDR1 LNHDA and CDR2 SQIVND (reference sequence). This CDR3 has 15 amino acids. The V and J genes are TRBV19 and TRBJ1-5; the D gene is possibly TRBD1 (5 bases). The sequenced sample was CD4+ or CD8+ T cells sorted from blood, obtained in a trial of the OX40 agonist ivuxolimab. The sequence was obtained from an adult with an advanced solid tumor such as melanoma, head and neck, liver or kidney cancer. CDR3 sequence reads: CASSIDEGANQPQHF. DNA for the CDR3: TGTGCCAGTAGTATAGATGAAGGGGCCAATCAGCCCCAGCATTTT. The whole variable domain, filled in from reference TRBV19 and TRBJ1-5, reads DGGITQSPKYLFRKEGQNVTLSCEQNLNHDAMYWYRQDPGQGLRLIYYSQIVNDFQKGDIAEGYSVSREKKESFPLTVTSAQKNPTAFYLCASSIDEGANQPQHFGDGTRLSIL.